This T cell receptor beta chain came from a study of blood T cell repertoires in COVID-19. The CDR3 runs 14 residues. The germline CDR1 and CDR2 sequences are SGHNT and YYREEE (reference sequence). V shed 1 base and J shed 3 bases, with 7 bases lying between them. This table comes from immunoSEQ multiplex PCR, and its TCRdb copy is limited to in-frame clones, with some not included. The repertoire consists of some 260,000 clones, with approximately 88% occurring once and the leading ten covering roughly 6.8%. Sequencing was carried out using peripheral blood. The receptor comes from a woman in her twenties or thirties with COVID-19, enrolled during active disease. The chain couples TRBV5-4 to TRBJ2-2; D remains ambiguous. DNA for the CDR3: TGTGCCAGCAGCTTGACATCGTACACCGGGGAGCTGTTTTTT. Its translation: CASSLTSYTGELFF.